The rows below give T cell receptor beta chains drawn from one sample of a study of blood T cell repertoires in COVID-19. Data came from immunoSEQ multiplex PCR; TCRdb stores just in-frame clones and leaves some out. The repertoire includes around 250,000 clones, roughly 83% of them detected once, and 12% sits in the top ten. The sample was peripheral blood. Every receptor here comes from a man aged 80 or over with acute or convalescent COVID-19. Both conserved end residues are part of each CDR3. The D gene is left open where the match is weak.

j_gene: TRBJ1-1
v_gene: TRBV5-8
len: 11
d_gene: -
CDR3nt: TGTGCCAGCAGCTATATTACTGAGGCTTTCTTT
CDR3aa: CASSYITEAFF

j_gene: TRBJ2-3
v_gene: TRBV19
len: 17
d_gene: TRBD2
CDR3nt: TGTGCCAGTACCCTCACGGGGGTGGGACTAAGCACAGATACGCAGTATTTT
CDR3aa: CASTLTGVGLSTDTQYF

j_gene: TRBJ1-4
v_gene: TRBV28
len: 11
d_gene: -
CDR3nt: TGTGCCAGCATGGGGGGGGAAAAACTGTTTTTT
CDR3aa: CASMGGEKLFF

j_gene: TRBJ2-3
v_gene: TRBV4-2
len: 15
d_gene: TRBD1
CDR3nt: TGTGCCAGCAGCCAAGCCGGACAGGGAACAGATACGCAGTATTTT
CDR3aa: CASSQAGQGTDTQYF

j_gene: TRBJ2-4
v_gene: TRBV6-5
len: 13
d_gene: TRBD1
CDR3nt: TGTGCCAGCAGAGGGGGCCTGTTAAACATTCAGTACTTC
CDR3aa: CASRGGLLNIQYF

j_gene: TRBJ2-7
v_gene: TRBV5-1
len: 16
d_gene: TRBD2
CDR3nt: TGCGCCAGCAGCTTGGCCGGACTAGCGGGATATCCCGAGCAGTACTTC
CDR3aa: CASSLAGLAGYPEQYF

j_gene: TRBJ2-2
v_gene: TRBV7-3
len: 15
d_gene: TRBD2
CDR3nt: TGTGCCAGCAGCTTAAAAAGCGGGAGTGTCCGGGAGCTGTTTTTT
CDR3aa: CASSLKSGSVRELFF

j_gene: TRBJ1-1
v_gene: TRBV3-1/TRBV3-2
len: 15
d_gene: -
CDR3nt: TGTGCCAGCAGCCAAGGGGGGACATCGAACACTGAAGCTTTCTTT
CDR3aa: CASSQGGTSNTEAFF

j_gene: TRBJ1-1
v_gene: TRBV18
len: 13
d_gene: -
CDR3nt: TGTGCCAGCTCACCACCGATGGAGAGTGAAGCTTTCTTT
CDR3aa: CASSPPMESEAFF

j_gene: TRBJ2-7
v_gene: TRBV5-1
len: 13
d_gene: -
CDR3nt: TGCGCCAGCAGCCCCGGATCTGAGGACGAGCAGTACTTC
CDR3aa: CASSPGSEDEQYF